This T cell receptor beta chain was recovered during a study of T cells in Graves' hyperthyroidism and ophthalmopathy. Researchers amplified the TCR beta CDR3 regions from RNA transcripts. In the first-round RT-PCR of the TCR CDR3, the HTBI primer set was used. One entry per CDR3 protein results from TCRdb running MiXCR on the multiplex PCR reads. The sample yields some 98,000 distinct CDR3 sequences, about 40% seen once. No progression to ophthalmopathy during 18 months of follow-up defined stable disease. Turning to this clonotype: Its matching antigen is unknown.

The study, taken as a whole, reports: The model predicted ophthalmopathy a median around 6.5 months before onset.

Specimen: peripheral blood or thyroid tissue (not recorded which). The receptor was isolated from a woman in her 30s with Graves' hyperthyroidism.

In DNA form, the CDR3 reads TGTGCTACCAACCAAGAGACCCAGTACTTC. Translated: CATNQETQYF. The V and J genes are TRBV2 and TRBJ2-5; no definite D call. Germline CDR1 SNHLY, CDR2 FYNNEI. The CDR3 is 10 amino acids.